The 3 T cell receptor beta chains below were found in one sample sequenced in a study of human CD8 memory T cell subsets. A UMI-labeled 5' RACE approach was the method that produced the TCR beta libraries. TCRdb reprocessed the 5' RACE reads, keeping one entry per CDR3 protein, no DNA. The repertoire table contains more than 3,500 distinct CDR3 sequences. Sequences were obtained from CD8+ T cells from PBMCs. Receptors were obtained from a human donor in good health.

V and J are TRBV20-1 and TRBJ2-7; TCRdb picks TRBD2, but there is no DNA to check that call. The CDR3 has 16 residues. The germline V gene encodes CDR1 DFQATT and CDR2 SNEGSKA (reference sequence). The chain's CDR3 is CSATLFQRESIHEQYF.

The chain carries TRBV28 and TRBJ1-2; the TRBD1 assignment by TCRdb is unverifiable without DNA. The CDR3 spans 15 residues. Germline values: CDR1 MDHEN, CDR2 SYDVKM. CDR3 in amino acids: CASSLRDRGFYGYTF.

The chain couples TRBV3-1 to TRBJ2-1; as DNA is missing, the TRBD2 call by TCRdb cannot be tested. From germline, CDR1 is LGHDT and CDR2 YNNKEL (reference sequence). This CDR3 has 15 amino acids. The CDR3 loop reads CASSQEILAADEQFF.